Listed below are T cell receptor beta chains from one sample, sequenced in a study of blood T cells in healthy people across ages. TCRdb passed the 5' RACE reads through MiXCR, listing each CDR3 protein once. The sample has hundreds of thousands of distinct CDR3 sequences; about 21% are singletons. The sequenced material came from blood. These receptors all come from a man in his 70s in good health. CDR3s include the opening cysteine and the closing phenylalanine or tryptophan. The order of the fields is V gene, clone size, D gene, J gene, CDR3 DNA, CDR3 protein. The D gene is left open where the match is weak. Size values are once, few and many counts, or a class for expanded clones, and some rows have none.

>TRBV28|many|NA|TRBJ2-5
TGTGCCAGCAGCAGTCTCGGCGGCAGCCAAGAGACCCAGTACTTC
CASSSLGGSQETQYF
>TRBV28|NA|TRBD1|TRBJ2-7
TGTGCCAGCAGCGTTGGGACAGCCGGCGAGCAGTACTTC
CASSVGTAGEQYF
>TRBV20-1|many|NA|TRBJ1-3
TGCAGTGCCCAAGACGGGAGCTCTGGAAACACCATATATTTT
CSAQDGSSGNTIYF
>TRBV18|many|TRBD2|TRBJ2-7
TGTGCCAGCTCTCGGGGAGCGGGGACCTACGAGCAGTACTTC
CASSRGAGTYEQYF
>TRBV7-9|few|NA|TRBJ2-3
TGTGCCAGCAGCTTAAACCCCCTCGGCGGGAGCACAGATACGCAGTATTTT
CASSLNPLGGSTDTQYF
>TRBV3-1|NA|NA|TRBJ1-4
TGTGCCAGCAGCCAAGAGATCGGGTACAATGAAAAACTGTTTTTT
CASSQEIGYNEKLFF
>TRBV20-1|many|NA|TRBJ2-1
TGCAGTGCCCGGTCACCCTCCTACAATGAGCAGTTCTTC
CSARSPSYNEQFF
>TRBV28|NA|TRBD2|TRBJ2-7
TGTGCCAGCAGGCCTCGACTAGCTGACTACGAGCAGTACTTC
CASRPRLADYEQYF
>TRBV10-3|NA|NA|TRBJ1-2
TGTGCCATCAGGGGCAGCGCTCCTTACTATGGCTACACCTTC
CAIRGSAPYYGYTF
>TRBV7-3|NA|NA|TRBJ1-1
TGTGCCAGCAGCTTAAAAGGGAAGAACACTGAAGCTTCCTTT
CASSLKGKNTEASF
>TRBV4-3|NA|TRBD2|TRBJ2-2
TGCGCCAGCAGCCAAATTTGGGCGGGGGCGAACACCGGGGAGCTGTTTTTT
CASSQIWAGANTGELFF
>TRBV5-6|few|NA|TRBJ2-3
TGTGCCAGCAGCTATCTAGGGATGACTAGCACAGATACGCAGTATTTT
CASSYLGMTSTDTQYF
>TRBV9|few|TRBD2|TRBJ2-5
TGTGCCAGCAGCGTAGGAAGACTAGCGGGAGGAGAACAAGAGACCCAGTACTTC
CASSVGRLAGGEQETQYF
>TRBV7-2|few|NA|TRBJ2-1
TGTGCCGGCAGCGCCCGTCATGAGCAGTTCTTC
CAGSARHEQFF
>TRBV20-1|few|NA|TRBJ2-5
TGCAGTGCTAGAGTCCGGGCGGCCAGTAAGAGACAAGAGACCCAGTACTTC
CSARVRAASKRQETQYF
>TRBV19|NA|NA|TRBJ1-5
TGTGCCAGTCGCACCGCGGAGAGGAGCAATCAGCCCCAACATTTT
CASRTAERSNQPQHF
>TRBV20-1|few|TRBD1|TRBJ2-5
TGCAGTGCTGAGGGACAGGCGGAAGAGACCCAGTACTTC
CSAEGQAEETQYF
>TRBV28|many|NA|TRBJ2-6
TGTGCCAGCAGTTTAAATCCTTCTGGGGCCAACGTCCTGACTTTC
CASSLNPSGANVLTF
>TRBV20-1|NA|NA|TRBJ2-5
TGCAGTGCGGTACTGGGGGGACAGCAAGAGACCCAGTACTTC
CSAVLGGQQETQYF
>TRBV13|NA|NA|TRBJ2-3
TGTGCCAGCAGCTCCCCGGGAGAAGGGCCAGATACGCAGTATTTT
CASSSPGEGPDTQYF
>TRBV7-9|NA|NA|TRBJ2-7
TGTGCCAGCAGTGGGGCACCTTACGAGCAGTACTTC
CASSGAPYEQYF
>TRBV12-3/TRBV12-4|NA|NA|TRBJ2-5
TGTGCCAGCAGCCGTAGACAGGCAGAGACCCAGTACTTC
CASSRRQAETQYF
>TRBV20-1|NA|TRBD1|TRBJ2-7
TGCAGTGCTAGCACAGGGGCCTTCAGCTCCTACGAGCAGTACTTC
CSASTGAFSSYEQYF
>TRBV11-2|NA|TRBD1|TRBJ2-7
TGTGCCAGCAGCCCCAGGGGGTTCTCCTACGAGCAGTACTTC
CASSPRGFSYEQYF
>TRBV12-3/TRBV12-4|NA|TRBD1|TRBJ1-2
TGTGCCAGCACCCTGGACCAGGGGGTTGGTGGCTACACCTTC
CASTLDQGVGGYTF
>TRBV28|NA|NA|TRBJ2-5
TGTGGCTCGGGTCTGAGCAGGAGCTTAGAGACCCAGTACTTC
CGSGLSRSLETQYF
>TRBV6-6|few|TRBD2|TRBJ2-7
TGTGCCAGCAGTCGGGGACTAGGGGGAAGCTACGAGCAGTACTTC
CASSRGLGGSYEQYF
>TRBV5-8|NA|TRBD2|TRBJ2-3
TGTGCCAGCAGCGGAGGGGCGGGACTAGCAACAGATACGCAGTATTTT
CASSGGAGLATDTQYF
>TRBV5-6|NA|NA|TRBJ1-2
TGTGCCAGCAGCTTGGTCAGGACGGGTAACTATGGCTACACCTTC
CASSLVRTGNYGYTF
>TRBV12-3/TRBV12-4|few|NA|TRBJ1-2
TGTGCCAGCAGTTTGAGTAACTATGGCTACACCTTC
CASSLSNYGYTF
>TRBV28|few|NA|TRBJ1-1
TGTGCCAGCAGCTCCCAACCTGGGGGGACTGAAGCTTTCTTT
CASSSQPGGTEAFF
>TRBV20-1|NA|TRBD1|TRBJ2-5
TGCAGTGCTAGACCGGGACAGCGTCAAGAGACCCAGTACTTC
CSARPGQRQETQYF
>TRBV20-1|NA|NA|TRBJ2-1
TGCAGTGCAAGGACAGATCGCGATGAGCAGTTCTTC
CSARTDRDEQFF
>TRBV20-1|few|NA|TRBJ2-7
TGCAGTGCTAGAGATGGGGCCAGGGTGCACGAGCAGTACTTC
CSARDGARVHEQYF
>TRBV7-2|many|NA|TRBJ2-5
TGTGCCAGCAGCACCACTAGGGCCCAGTACTTC
CASSTTRAQYF
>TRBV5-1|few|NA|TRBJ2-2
TGCGCCAGCAGCTCAGACAACACCGGGGAGCTGTTTTTT
CASSSDNTGELFF
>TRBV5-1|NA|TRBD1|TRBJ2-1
TGCGCCAGCAGGTCGGGGACAGGAGGATTTTACAATGAGCAGTTCTTC
CASRSGTGGFYNEQFF
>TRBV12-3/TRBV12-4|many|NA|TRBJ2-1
TGTGCCAGCAGTTTATCGGGAGACCCTTACAATGAGCAGTTCTTC
CASSLSGDPYNEQFF
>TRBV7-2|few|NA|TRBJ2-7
TGTGCCAGCAGCCCAAGGCACAGCTCAGTCCTCTTC
CASSPRHSSVLF
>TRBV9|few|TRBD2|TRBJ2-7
TGTGCCAGCAGCGTAGATCACACGGGACTAGCGGGAGGAAGAGGGGACTACGAGCAGTACTTC
CASSVDHTGLAGGRGDYEQYF
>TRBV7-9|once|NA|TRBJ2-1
TGTGCCAGCAGCTTTATGAGCTCCTACAATGAGCAGTTCTTC
CASSFMSSYNEQFF
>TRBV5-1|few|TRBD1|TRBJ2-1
TGCGCCAGCAGCTTGGCAGACAGGGGGTTCTACAATGAGCAGTTCTTC
CASSLADRGFYNEQFF
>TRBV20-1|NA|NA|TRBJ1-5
TGCAGTGCTGCACGGGATAGCAATCAGCCCCAGCATTTT
CSAARDSNQPQHF
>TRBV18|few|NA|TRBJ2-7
TGTGCCAGCTCCTCACAGGGTGGTGCCTACGAGCAGTACTTC
CASSSQGGAYEQYF
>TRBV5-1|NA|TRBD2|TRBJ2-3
TGCGCCAGCAGCCCTGAACTAGCGGGAGATACGCAGTATTTT
CASSPELAGDTQYF
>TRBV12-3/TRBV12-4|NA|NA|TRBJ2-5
TGTGCCAGCAGTCCCAACCCGGGACCGACCCAAGAGACCCAGTACTTC
CASSPNPGPTQETQYF
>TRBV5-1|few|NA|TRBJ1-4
TGCGCCAGCAGGGAATCTGAAAAACTGTTTTTT
CASRESEKLFF
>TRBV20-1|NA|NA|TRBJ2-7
TGCAGTGCTAGAGATCTAAAGGGCCACGAGCAGTACTTC
CSARDLKGHEQYF
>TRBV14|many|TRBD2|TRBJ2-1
TGTGCCAGCAGCCTTGGACTAGCGGGAGTCGGTGAGCAGTTCTTC
CASSLGLAGVGEQFF
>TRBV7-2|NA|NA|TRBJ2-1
TGTGCCAGCAGCTTAGTACAGAACCACAATGAGCAGTTCTTC
CASSLVQNHNEQFF
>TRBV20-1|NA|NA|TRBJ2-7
TGCAGTGCTACACGCGCTACCTACGAGCAGTACTTC
CSATRATYEQYF
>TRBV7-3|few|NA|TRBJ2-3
TGTGCCAGCAGCTTAAAAAACACAGATACGCAGTATTTT
CASSLKNTDTQYF
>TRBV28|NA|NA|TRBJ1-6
TGTGCCAGCAGTTTCGCGAACGGGGACAAACTCTTT
CASSFANGDKLF